This TCR beta chain was sequenced during a study of blood T cell repertoires in COVID-19. This CDR3 is 14 amino acids long. Germline V gene sequence: CDR1 SNHLY, CDR2 FYNNEI. Losses at the gene ends were 3 bases for V and 7 bases for J; bases not matched to a gene: 7. Assay: immunoSEQ multiplex PCR; the TCRdb copy retains only in-frame clones and omits some. This table holds approximately 280,000 clones, roughly 80% found once. The clonotype originates from a man aged 40-49 years who had been exposed to COVID-19. The chain carries TRBV2 and TRBJ2-5, with 8 bases matching TRBD2. Source material: PBMCs or T cells enriched from blood (not recorded which). This CDR3 reads CASSERREGVTQYF. In DNA form, the CDR3 reads TGTGCCAGCAGTGAGCGTCGGGAGGGCGTGACCCAGTACTTC.